The clone carrying this TCR beta chain was seen more than once but under ten times. Its antigen is not identified. This sample was included in a study of response to subunit inactivated influenza vaccine. The study, taken as a whole, reports: Each seasonal influenza vaccination, the authors suggested, recruits few new T cells.

MiXCR, applied by TCRdb to the RT-PCR reads, yields one record per CDR3 protein. The table lists about 700,000 distinct CDR3 sequences, roughly 14% of them singletons. The sample was PBMCs from blood, taken roughly 13 days after vaccination. The TCR comes from a man aged 45-60 years who received an inactivated influenza vaccine.

CDR3 sequence reads: CASRPGVAWTGGFYEQYF. In nucleotides, the CDR3 is TGTGCCAGCAGGCCTGGTGTCGCCTGGACAGGGGGCTTCTACGAGCAGTACTTC. The rearrangement links TRBV28 to TRBJ2-7; 11 bases fit TRBD1. Germline V gene data show CDR1 as MDHEN and CDR2 as SYDVKM. The CDR3 length is 18 residues. With V trimmed by 6 bases and J by 3 bases, 16 bases remained unmatched.